One and the same sample provided the 20 T cell receptor beta chains below, sequenced in a study of blood T cell repertoires in COVID-19. Repertoires were generated with immunoSEQ multiplex PCR, while TCRdb's copy carries only in-frame clones and drops some. Among approximately 140,000 clones, approximately 88% were seen once, and the ten largest hold 28%. The sample was peripheral blood. The receptors were sampled from a human donor in a cohort sampled during active COVID-19.

CDR3 protein: CASSWGGAVTNEKLFF. CDR3 coding DNA: TGTGCCAGCAGTTGGGGCGGGGCCGTAACTAATGAAAAACTGTTTTTT. The gene calls are TRBV28 and TRBJ1-4, with D tentatively TRBD1 (5 bases). Trimming cost V 4 bases and J 1 base, with 13 bases left between them. CDR1 and CDR2 from the germline V gene are MDHEN and SYDVKM. The CDR3 has 16 residues. Based on the CDR3 plus reference TRBV28 and TRBJ1-4, the full variable domain is DVKVTQSSRYLVKRTGEKVFLECVQDMDHENMFWYRQDPGLGLRLIYFSYDVKMKEKGDIPEGYSVSREKKERFSLILESASTNQTSMYLCASSWGGAVTNEKLFFGSGTQLSVL.

J is TRBJ1-3 and V is TRBV9; no clear D. CDR3 size: 14 residues. The germline V gene has CDR1 SGDLS and CDR2 YYNGEE. The V gene lost 4 bases and the J gene lost 0 bases, with 8 bases spanning the gap. CDR3 sequence: CASSLDISGNTIYF. In nucleotides, the CDR3 is TGTGCCAGCAGCCTAGATATCTCTGGAAACACCATATATTTT.

The CDR3 bases are TGCGCCAGCAGCCAAGGACTAGTTCCCTACAATGAGCAGTTCTTC. Protein sequence: CASSQGLVPYNEQFF. V gene TRBV4-1 combines with J gene TRBJ2-1; possible D gene TRBD2, 6 bases. Germline lookup yields CDR1 MGHRA and CDR2 YSYEKL. The CDR3 consists of 15 residues. The V end lost 1 base, the J end lost 2 bases, and 9 bases lay between the germline ends.

V usage is TRBV7-3 and J usage is TRBJ2-2; D may be TRBD2 (7 bases). CDR1 is SGHTA, CDR2 FQGTGA, per germline. The CDR3 is 19 residues long. V lost 5 bases and J lost 1, with 23 bases in between. CDR3 region: CASSRWGRGLKWNTGELFF. The DNA for the CDR3 is TGTGCCAGCAGCCGCTGGGGGCGGGGGCTCAAGTGGAACACCGGGGAGCTGTTTTTT.

CDR3 sequence reads: CATSRDFAPTPYGYTF. The CDR3 nucleotides read TGTGCCACCAGCAGAGATTTCGCGCCAACCCCCTATGGCTACACCTTC. V gene TRBV15 combines with J gene TRBJ1-2; D gene unclear. The germline CDR1 and CDR2 sequences are LNHNV and YYDKDF (reference sequence). The CDR3 spans 16 residues. V was clipped by 0 bases and J by 4 bases, with 15 bases between them.

This clone was observed a single time. This chain joins TRBV11-1 and TRBJ2-7; a possible D gene is TRBD2 (5 bases). The CDR3 is 15 amino acids. Germline V gives CDR1 SGHAT, CDR2 FQDESV (reference sequence). Trimming took off 4 bases at V and 2 bases at J, with 15 bases between the two ends. The DNA of the CDR3 is TGTGCCAGCAGCTCCAAAGCCGGGAAACCCTACGAGCAGTACTTC. Amino acids: CASSSKAGKPYEQYF.

This rearrangement joins TRBV27 to TRBJ2-1, with 12 bases that match TRBD2. There are 16 residues in the CDR3. The J segment lost 3 bases and the V segment lost 3 bases, leaving 3 bases of the junction unmatched. Germline V CDR1 and CDR2: MNHEY, SMNVEV (reference sequence). Here the CDR3 DNA reads TGTGCCAGCAGTTTCTTACTAGCGGGGGGCTACAATGAGCAGTTCTTC. It codes for CASSFLLAGGYNEQFF.

V gene TRBV5-4 combines with J gene TRBJ2-7; a possible D gene is TRBD1 (5 bases). Germline values: CDR1 SGHNT, CDR2 YYREEE (reference sequence). The CDR3 is made up of 15 amino acids. Trimming stripped 0 bases from V and 3 bases from J, with 13 bases between. CDR3 sequence (DNA): TGTGCCAGCAGCTTGGATGGGGCCCCAATCTACGAGCAGTACTTC. Protein product: CASSLDGAPIYEQYF.

In its sample, this clone was seen once. The chain has TRBV29-1 and TRBJ1-5; TRBD1 aligns across 7 bases. This CDR3 contains 13 residues. Germline CDR1 SQVTM, CDR2 ANQGSEA. V lost 7 bases, J lost 7 bases, and 10 bases stayed unmatched. The DNA of the CDR3 is TGCAGCGCCACCGAGGCAGGGGGACAGCCCCAGCATTTT. Translation: CSATEAGGQPQHF.

The chain employs TRBV6-1 and TRBJ2-3; D might be TRBD2 (7 bases). Germline loops: CDR1 MNHNS, CDR2 SASEGT. V was shortened by 2 bases and J by 2 bases, with 14 bases between the two germline ends. The CDR3 has 16 amino acids. The CDR3 bases are TGTGCCAGCAGTGAACTTCCGGGGGGCATCACAGATACGCAGTATTTT. This gives the protein CASSELPGGITDTQYF.

The chain is built from TRBV6-1 and TRBJ2-5, with a weak D call TRBD1 (6 bases). Trimming pared 2 bases from V and 1 base from J, leaving 14 bases between. The CDR3 runs 16 residues. The germline gives CDR1 MNHNS, CDR2 SASEGT. CDR3 sequence reads: CASSETGQTIQETQYF. CDR3 bases: TGTGCCAGCAGTGAAACCGGACAGACTATCCAAGAGACCCAGTACTTC.

The rearrangement joins TRBV6-5 to TRBJ2-2; no firm D call. This CDR3 contains 12 residues. Trimming removed 6 bases at V and 7 bases at J, with 9 bases between. Germline V gives CDR1 MNHEY, CDR2 SVGAGI. The CDR3 region has the DNA TGTGCCAGCAGATTTCAGTTCGGGGAGCTGTTTTTT. It encodes CASRFQFGELFF.

This clone has just a few counts. The V and J genes are TRBV9 and TRBJ1-1; 7 bases fit TRBD1. The ends lost 1 base at V and 2 bases at J; junction bases unmatched: 5. The CDR3 is 15 amino acids. The germline gives CDR1 SGDLS, CDR2 YYNGEE. CDR3 in DNA: TGTGCCAGCAGCGTACGGACAGGCCCTAACACTGAAGCTTTCTTT. Protein sequence: CASSVRTGPNTEAFF.

This sequence joins TRBV19 and TRBJ2-3; D is uncertain. Germline lookup yields CDR1 LNHDA and CDR2 SQIVND (reference sequence). V lost 1 base and J 6 bases, leaving 5 bases between the germline ends. CDR3 length: 12 amino acids. The CDR3 sequence: CASSIGPDTQYF. The CDR3 DNA reads TGTGCCAGTAGTATAGGGCCCGATACGCAGTATTTT.

This chain connects TRBV30 to TRBJ1-2; D not resolved. CDR1 and CDR2 (germline): GTSNPN, SVGIG (reference sequence). There are 11 residues in the CDR3. Deletions cut 3 bases from V and 7 bases from J, with 9 bases between. The chain's CDR3 is CAWRALAGYTF. CDR3 DNA: TGTGCCTGGAGGGCCCTGGCTGGCTACACCTTC.

The chain couples TRBV6-5 to TRBJ2-7, with 8 bases identical to TRBD2. Germline-derived CDR1 and CDR2 are MNHEY and SVGAGI. The V gene end was trimmed by 0 bases and the J gene end by 6 bases; junction bases not matched to a gene: 4. The CDR3 consists of 14 residues. The CDR3 DNA is TGTGCCAGCAGTTACTCTCGGGGGGGGCTCGAGCAGTACTTC. Translation: CASSYSRGGLEQYF.

The chain carries TRBV6-5 and TRBJ1-1, with 8 bases fitting TRBD1. V shed 8 bases, J shed 1 base, and the junction held 9 bases outside the gene matches. This CDR3 contains 15 residues. Germline CDR1 and CDR2: MNHEY and SVGAGI. DNA for the CDR3: TGTGCCAGCTGCGTGTTTGGACAGGGGAACACTGAAGCTTTCTTT. This gives the protein CASCVFGQGNTEAFF.

This chain connects TRBV19 to TRBJ2-6, with 11 bases aligning to TRBD1. This CDR3 contains 16 residues. Germline assignment: CDR1 LNHDA and CDR2 SQIVND (reference sequence). Germline trimming cut 7 bases from V and 3 bases from J; bases unmatched to any gene: 5. Here the CDR3 DNA reads TGTGCCAGTACCCGGACAGGGGGCGGTGGGGCCAACGTCCTGACTTTC. The encoded protein is CASTRTGGGGANVLTF.

The V gene is TRBV6-5, the J gene TRBJ2-7, with 9 positions matching TRBD1. The ends lost 10 bases at V and 0 bases at J; junction bases unmatched: 7. Germline V CDR1 and CDR2: MNHEY, SVGAGI. CDR3 length: 14 amino acids. The CDR3 DNA reads as TGTGCCACCTCGGACAGGGGATTCTCCTACGAGCAGTACTTC. Encoded protein: CATSDRGFSYEQYF.

This rearrangement joins TRBV5-6 to TRBJ1-1; 7 bases are a match to TRBD1. This CDR3 has 14 amino acids. The V gene's germline CDR1 is SGHDT and CDR2 YYEEEE. Trimming removed 0 bases from V and 4 bases from J; junction bases left unmatched: 3. DNA of the CDR3: TGTGCCAGCAGCTTGGTCAGGGGGAGCACTGAAGCTTTCTTT. This gives the protein CASSLVRGSTEAFF. Looking up the rest from reference TRBV5-6 and TRBJ1-1 gives the full variable domain: DAGVTQSPTHLIKTRGQQVTLRCSPKSGHDTVSWYQQALGQGPQFIFQYYEEEERQRGNFPDRFSGHQFPNYSSELNVNALLLGDSALYLCASSLVRGSTEAFFGQGTRLTVV.